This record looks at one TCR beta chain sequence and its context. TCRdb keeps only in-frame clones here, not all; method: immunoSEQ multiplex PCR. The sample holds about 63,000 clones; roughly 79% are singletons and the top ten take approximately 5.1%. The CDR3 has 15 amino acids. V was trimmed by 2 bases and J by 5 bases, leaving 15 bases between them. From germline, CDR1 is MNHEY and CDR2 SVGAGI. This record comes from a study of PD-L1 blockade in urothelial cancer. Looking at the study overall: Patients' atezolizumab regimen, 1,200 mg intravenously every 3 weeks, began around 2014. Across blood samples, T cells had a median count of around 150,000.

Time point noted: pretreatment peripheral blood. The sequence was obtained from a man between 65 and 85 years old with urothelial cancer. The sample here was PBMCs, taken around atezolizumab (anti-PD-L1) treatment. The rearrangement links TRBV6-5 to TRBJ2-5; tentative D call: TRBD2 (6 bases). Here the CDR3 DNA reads TGTGCCAGCAGTTACGGTCTACCCCGGGGGGAGACCCAGTACTTC. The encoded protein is CASSYGLPRGETQYF.